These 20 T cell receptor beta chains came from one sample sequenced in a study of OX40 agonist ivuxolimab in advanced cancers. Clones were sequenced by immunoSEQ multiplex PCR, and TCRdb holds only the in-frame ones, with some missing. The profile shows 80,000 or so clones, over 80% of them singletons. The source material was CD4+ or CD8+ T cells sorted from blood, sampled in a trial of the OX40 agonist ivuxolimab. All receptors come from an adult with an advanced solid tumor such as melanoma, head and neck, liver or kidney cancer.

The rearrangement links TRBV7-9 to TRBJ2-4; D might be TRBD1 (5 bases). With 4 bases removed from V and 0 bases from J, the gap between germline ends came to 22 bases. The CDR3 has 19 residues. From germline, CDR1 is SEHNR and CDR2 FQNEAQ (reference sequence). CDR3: CASSSPARQGSIAKNIQYF. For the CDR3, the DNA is TGTGCCAGCAGCTCGCCGGCACGGCAGGGTTCCATAGCCAAAAACATTCAGTACTTC.

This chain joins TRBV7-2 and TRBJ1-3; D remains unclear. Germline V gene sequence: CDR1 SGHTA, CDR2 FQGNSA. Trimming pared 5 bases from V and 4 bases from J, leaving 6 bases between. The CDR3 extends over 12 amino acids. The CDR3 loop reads CASSQQGNTIYF. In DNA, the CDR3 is TGTGCCAGCAGCCAACAGGGAAACACCATATATTTT.

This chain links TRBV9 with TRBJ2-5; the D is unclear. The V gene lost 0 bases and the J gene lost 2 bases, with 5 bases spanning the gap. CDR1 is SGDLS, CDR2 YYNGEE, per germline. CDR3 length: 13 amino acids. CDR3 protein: CASSVDWQETQYF. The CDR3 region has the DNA TGTGCCAGCAGCGTAGACTGGCAAGAGACCCAGTACTTC.

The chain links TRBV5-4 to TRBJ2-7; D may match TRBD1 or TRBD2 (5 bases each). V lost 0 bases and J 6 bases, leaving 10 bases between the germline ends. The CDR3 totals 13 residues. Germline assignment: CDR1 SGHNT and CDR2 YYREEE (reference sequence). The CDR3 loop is CASSLDGTGEQYF. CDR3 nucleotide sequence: TGTGCCAGCAGCTTGGACGGGACCGGCGAGCAGTACTTC.

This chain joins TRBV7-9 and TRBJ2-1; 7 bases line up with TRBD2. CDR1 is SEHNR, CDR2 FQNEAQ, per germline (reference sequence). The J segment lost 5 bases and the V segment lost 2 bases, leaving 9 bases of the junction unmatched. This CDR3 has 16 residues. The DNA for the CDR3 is TGTGCCAGCAGCTTACCTTGGAGCGGGGAGAACAATGAGCAGTTCTTC. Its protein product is CASSLPWSGENNEQFF.

This CDR3 is CASSLAWDRGDQPQHF. The CDR3 DNA sequence: TGTGCCAGCAGCTTAGCTTGGGACAGGGGCGATCAGCCCCAGCATTTT. The chain uses TRBV7-9 and TRBJ1-5; 10 bases map to TRBD1. The V and J ends lost 0 bases and 5 bases, in that order; junction bases with no gene match: 4. CDR3 length: 16 amino acids. CDR1 and CDR2 from the germline V gene are SEHNR and FQNEAQ (reference sequence).

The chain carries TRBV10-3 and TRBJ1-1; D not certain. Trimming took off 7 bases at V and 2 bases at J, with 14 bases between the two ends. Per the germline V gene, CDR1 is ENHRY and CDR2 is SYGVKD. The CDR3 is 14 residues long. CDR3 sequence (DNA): TGTGCCATCACTGATGGTAGAGCTAACACTGAAGCTTTCTTT. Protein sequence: CAITDGRANTEAFF.

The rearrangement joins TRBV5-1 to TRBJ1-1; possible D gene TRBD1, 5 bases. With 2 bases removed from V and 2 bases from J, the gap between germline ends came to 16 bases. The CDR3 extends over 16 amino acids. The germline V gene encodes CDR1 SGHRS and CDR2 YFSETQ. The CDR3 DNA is TGCGCCAGCAGCTTCGATCGGGGGGGATTTAACACTGAAGCTTTCTTT. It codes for CASSFDRGGFNTEAFF.

The CDR3 coding sequence is TGTGCCAGCAGCTTTTACGGGGGGGCTGACAATGAGCAGTTCTTC. Translated: CASSFYGGADNEQFF. The gene calls are TRBV5-6 and TRBJ2-1; 8 bases map to TRBD2. With 2 bases clipped from V and 5 bases from J, the junction kept 6 bases outside the gene matches. CDR1 SGHDT and CDR2 YYEEEE come from the germline V gene. The CDR3 loop spans 15 amino acids.

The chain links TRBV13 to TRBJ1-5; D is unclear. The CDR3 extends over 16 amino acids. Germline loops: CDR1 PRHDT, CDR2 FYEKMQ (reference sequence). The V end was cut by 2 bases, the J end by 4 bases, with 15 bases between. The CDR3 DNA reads TGTGCCAGCAGCTTATTCCCGTCCTTTGGGAATCAGCCCCAGCATTTT. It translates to CASSLFPSFGNQPQHF.

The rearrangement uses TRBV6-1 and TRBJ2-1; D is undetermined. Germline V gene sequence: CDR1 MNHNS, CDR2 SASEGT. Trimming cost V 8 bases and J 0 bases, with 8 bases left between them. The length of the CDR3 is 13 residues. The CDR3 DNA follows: TGTGCCAGCGCCTTTAGCTCCTACAATGAGCAGTTCTTC. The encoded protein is CASAFSSYNEQFF.

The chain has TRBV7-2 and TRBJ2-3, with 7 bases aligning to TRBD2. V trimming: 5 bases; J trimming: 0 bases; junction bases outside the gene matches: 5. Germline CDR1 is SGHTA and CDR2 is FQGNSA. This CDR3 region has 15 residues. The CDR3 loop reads CASSPMGGSTDTQYF. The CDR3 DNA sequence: TGTGCCAGCAGCCCCATGGGAGGGAGCACAGATACGCAGTATTTT.

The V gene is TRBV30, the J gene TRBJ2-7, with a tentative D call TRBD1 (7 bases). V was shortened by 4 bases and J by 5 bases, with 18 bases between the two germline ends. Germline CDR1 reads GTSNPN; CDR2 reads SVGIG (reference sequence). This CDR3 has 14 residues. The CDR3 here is CAWTMSGGSDEQYF. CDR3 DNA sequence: TGTGCCTGGACCATGTCAGGGGGGAGCGACGAGCAGTACTTC.

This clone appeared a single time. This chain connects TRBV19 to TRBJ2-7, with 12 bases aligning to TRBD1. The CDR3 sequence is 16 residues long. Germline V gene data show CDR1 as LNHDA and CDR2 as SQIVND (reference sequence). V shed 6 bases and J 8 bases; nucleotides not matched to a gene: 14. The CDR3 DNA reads TGTGCCAGTAGCACCGCTCTCGGGACAGGGGGCCAGAAGCAGTACTTC. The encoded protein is CASSTALGTGGQKQYF.

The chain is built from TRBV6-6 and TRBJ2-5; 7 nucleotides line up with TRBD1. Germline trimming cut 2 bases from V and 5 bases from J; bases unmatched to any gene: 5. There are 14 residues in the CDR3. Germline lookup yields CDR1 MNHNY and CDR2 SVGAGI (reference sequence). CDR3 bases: TGTGCCAGCAGTTACCAAGACAGGGCCGAGACCCAGTACTTC. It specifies CASSYQDRAETQYF.

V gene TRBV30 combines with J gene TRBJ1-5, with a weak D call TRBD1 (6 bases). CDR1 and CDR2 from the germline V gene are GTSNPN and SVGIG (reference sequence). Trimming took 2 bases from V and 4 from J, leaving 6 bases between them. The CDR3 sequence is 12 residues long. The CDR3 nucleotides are TGTGCCTGGAGTACAGGGAATCAGCCCCAGCATTTT. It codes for CAWSTGNQPQHF.

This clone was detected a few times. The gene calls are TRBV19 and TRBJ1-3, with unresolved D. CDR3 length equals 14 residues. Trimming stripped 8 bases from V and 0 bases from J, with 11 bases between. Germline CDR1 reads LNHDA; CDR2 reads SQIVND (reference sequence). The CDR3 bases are TGTGCCAGTCACGACGGTAGCTCTGGAAACACCATATATTTT. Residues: CASHDGSSGNTIYF. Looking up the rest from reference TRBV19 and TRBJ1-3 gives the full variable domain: DGGITQSPKYLFRKEGQNVTLSCEQNLNHDAMYWYRQDPGQGLRLIYYSQIVNDFQKGDIAEGYSVSREKKESFPLTVTSAQKNPTAFYLCASHDGSSGNTIYFGEGSWLTVV.

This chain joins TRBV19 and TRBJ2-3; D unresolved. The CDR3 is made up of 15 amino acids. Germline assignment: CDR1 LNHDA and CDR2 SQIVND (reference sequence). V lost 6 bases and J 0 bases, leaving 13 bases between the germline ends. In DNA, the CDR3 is TGTGCCAGTAGGCCCAGGTCTGCTAGCACAGATACGCAGTATTTT. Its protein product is CASRPRSASTDTQYF.

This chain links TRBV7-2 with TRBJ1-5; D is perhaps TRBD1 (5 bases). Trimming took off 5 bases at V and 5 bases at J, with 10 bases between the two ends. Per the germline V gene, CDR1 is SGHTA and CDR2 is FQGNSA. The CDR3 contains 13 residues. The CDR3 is CASSLWDDQPQHF. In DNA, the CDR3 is TGTGCCAGCAGCCTTTGGGACGATCAGCCCCAGCATTTT. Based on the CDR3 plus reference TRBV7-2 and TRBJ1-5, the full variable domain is GAGVSQSPSNKVTEKGKDVELRCDPISGHTALYWYRQSLGQGLEFLIYFQGNSAPDKSGLPSDRFSAERTGGSVSTLTIQRTQQEDSAVYLCASSLWDDQPQHFGDGTRLSIL.

The CDR3 loop reads CASSYSDGPTYEQYF. CDR3 coding DNA: TGTGCCAGCAGTTACTCGGACGGCCCAACCTACGAGCAGTACTTC. The gene calls are TRBV6-5 and TRBJ2-7; D gene uncertain. V was cut by 0 bases and J by 2 bases, with 11 bases left in between. The CDR3 is made up of 15 amino acids. Germline lookup yields CDR1 MNHEY and CDR2 SVGAGI.